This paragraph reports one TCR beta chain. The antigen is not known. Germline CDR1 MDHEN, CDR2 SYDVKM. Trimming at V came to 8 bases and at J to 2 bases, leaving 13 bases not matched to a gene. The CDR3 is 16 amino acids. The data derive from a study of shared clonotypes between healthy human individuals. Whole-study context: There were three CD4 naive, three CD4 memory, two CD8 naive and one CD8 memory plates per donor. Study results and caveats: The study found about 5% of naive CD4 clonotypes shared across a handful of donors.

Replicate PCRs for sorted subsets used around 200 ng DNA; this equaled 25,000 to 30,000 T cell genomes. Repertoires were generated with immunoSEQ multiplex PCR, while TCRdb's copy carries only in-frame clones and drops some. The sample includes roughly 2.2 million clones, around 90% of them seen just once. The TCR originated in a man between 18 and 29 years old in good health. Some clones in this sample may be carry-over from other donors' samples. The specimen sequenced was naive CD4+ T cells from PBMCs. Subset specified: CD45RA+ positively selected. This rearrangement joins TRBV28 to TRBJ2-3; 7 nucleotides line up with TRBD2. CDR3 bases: TGTGCCAGCTGGTCGGACGGGAGGCCCTCCACAGATACGCAGTATTTT. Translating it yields CASWSDGRPSTDTQYF.